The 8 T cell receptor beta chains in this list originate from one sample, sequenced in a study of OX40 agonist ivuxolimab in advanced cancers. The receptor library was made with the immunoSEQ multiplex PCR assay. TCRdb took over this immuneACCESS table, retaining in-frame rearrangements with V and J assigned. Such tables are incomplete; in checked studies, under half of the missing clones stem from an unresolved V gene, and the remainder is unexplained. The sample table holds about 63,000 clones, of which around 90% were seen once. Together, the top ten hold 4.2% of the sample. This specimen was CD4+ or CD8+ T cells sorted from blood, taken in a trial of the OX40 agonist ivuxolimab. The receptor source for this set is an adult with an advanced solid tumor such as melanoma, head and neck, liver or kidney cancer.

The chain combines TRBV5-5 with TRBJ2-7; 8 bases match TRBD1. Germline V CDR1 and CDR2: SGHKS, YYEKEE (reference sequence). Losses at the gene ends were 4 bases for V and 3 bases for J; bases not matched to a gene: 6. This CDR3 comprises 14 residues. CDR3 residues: CASSPTGAIYEQYF. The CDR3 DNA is TGTGCCAGCAGCCCGACAGGGGCGATCTACGAGCAGTACTTC.

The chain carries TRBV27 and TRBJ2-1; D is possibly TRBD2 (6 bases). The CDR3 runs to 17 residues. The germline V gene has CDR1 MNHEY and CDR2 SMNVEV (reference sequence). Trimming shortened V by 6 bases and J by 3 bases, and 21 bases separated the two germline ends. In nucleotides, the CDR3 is TGTGCCAGCAGGGGGGGTCCCGCCACAACTCTCTACAATGAGCAGTTCTTC. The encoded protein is CASRGGPATTLYNEQFF.

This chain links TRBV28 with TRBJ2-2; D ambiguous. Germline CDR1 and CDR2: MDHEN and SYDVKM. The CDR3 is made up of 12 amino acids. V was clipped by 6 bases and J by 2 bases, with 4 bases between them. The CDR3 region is CASRFNTGELFF. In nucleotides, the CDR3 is TGTGCCAGCAGGTTTAACACCGGGGAGCTGTTTTTT.

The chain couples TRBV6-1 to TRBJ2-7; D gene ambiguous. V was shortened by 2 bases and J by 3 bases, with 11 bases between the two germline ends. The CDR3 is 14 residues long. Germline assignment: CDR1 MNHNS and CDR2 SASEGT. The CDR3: CASSEPSDVYEQYF. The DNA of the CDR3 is TGTGCCAGCAGTGAACCCTCAGATGTCTACGAGCAGTACTTC.

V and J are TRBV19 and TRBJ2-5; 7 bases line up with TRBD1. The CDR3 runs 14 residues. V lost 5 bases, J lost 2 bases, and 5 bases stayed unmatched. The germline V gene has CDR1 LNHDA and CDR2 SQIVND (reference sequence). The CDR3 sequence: CASSSWTGQETQYF. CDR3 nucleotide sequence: TGTGCCAGTAGTTCATGGACAGGACAAGAGACCCAGTACTTC. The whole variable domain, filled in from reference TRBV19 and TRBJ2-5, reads DGGITQSPKYLFRKEGQNVTLSCEQNLNHDAMYWYRQDPGQGLRLIYYSQIVNDFQKGDIAEGYSVSREKKESFPLTVTSAQKNPTAFYLCASSSWTGQETQYFGPGTRLLVL.

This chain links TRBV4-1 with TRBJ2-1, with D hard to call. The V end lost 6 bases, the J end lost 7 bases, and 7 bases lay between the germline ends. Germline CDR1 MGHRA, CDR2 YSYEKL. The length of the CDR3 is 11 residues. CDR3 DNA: TGCGCCAGCAGATCGGCTAATGAGCAGTTCTTC. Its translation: CASRSANEQFF.

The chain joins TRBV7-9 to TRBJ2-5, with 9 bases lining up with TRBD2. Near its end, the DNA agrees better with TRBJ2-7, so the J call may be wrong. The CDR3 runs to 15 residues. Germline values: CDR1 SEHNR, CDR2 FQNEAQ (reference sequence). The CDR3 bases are TGTGCCAGCAGCCCTCGGACTAGCGTAGCCTACGAGCAGTACTTC. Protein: CASSPRTSVAYEQYF.

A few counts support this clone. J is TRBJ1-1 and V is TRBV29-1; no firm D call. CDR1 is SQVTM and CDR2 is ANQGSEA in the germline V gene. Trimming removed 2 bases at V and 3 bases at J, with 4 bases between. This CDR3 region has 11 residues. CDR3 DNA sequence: TGCAGCGTTGAAAGGGACACTGAAGCTTTCTTT. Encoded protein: CSVERDTEAFF.